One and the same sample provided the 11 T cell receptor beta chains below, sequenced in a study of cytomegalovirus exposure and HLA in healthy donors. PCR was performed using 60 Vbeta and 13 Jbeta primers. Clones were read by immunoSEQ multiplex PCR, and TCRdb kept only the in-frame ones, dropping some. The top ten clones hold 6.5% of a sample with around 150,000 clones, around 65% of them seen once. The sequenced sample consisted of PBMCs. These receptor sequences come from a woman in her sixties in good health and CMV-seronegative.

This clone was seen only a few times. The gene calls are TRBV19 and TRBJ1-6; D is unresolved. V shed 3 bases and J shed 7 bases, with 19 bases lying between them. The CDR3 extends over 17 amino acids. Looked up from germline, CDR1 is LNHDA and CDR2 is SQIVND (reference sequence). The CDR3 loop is CASSISLSLLLNSPLHF. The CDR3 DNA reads TGTGCCAGTAGTATCTCGTTATCCTTGCTACTGAATTCACCCCTCCACTTT.

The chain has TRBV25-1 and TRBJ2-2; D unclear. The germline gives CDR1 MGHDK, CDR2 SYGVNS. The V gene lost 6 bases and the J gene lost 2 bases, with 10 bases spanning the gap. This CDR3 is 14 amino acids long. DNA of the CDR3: TGTGCCAGCAGGGCCCTAGGAAACACCGGGGAGCTGTTTTTT. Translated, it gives CASRALGNTGELFF.

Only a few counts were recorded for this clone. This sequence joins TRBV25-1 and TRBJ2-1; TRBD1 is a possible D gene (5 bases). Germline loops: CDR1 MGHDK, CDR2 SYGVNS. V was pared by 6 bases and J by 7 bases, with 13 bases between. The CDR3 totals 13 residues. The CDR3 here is CASRPTGSNEQFF. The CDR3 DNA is TGTGCCAGCAGGCCTACAGGTTCAAATGAGCAGTTCTTC.

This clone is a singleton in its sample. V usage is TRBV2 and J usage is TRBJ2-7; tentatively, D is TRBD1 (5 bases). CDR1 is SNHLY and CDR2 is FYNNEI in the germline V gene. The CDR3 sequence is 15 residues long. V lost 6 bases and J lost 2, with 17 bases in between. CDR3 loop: CASRKDGLGAYEQYF. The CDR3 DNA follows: TGTGCCAGCAGGAAGGACGGTCTAGGGGCCTACGAGCAGTACTTC.

CDR3 amino acids: CASYPFSTLGENEKLFF. CDR3 nucleotide sequence: TGTGCCAGCTATCCCTTTTCAACCCTAGGGGAAAATGAAAAACTGTTTTTT. This sequence joins TRBV2 and TRBJ1-4, with D perhaps matching TRBD1 (5 bases). There are 17 residues in the CDR3. V shed 8 bases and J shed 5 bases, with 24 bases lying between them. The germline V gene has CDR1 SNHLY and CDR2 FYNNEI.

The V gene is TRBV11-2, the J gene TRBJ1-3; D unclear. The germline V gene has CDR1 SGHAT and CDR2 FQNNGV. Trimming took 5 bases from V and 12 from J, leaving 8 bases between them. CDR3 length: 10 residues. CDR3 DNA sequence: TGTGCCAGCAGCGGAGCGGTCATATATTTT. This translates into CASSGAVIYF.

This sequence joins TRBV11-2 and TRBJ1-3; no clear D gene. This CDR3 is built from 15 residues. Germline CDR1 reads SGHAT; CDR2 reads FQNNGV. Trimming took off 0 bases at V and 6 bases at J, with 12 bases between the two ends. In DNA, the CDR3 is TGTGCCAGCAGCTTAGATGGCAGTTCCCTAAACACCATATATTTT. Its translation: CASSLDGSSLNTIYF. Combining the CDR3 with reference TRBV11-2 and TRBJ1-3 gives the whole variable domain EAGVAQSPRYKIIEKRQSVAFWCNPISGHATLYWYQQILGQGPKLLIQFQNNGVVDDSQLPKDRFSAERLKGVDSTLKIQPAKLEDSAVYLCASSLDGSSLNTIYFGEGSWLTVV.

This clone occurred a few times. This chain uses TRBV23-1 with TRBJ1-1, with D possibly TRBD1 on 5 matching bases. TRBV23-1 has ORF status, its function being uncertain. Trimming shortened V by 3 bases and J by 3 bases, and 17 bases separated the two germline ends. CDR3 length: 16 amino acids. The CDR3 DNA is TGCGCCAGCAGTCATTCTCGCGGGGGGAAGGACACTGAAGCTTTCTTT. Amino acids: CASSHSRGGKDTEAFF.

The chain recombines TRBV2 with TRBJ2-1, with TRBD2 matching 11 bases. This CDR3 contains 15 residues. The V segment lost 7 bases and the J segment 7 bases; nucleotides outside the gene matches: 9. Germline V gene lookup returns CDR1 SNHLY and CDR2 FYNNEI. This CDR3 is CASKEIAGGLNEQFF. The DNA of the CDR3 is TGTGCCAGCAAGGAGATAGCGGGGGGGCTTAATGAGCAGTTCTTC.

Here the CDR3 DNA reads TGTGCCAGTAGTTTACAGGGAAGTGCCTATGGCTACACCTTC. This gives the protein CASSLQGSAYGYTF. The chain combines TRBV19 with TRBJ1-2; D might be TRBD1 (6 bases). This CDR3 comprises 14 residues. Trimming shortened V by 5 bases and J by 4 bases, and 14 bases separated the two germline ends. Germline-derived CDR1 and CDR2 are LNHDA and SQIVND (reference sequence).

The CDR3 is CAISTSGTGKDEQFF. CDR3 coding DNA: TGTGCCATCAGTACCAGCGGGACAGGGAAGGATGAGCAGTTCTTC. J is TRBJ2-1 and V is TRBV10-3, with 9 bases identical to TRBD1. The CDR3 has 15 residues. The trim removed 5 bases at V and 8 bases at J, leaving 10 bases unmatched. Germline V gives CDR1 ENHRY, CDR2 SYGVKD.